This passage covers 8 T cell receptor beta chains from one sample sequenced in a study of T-cell memory formation after mild COVID-19. Each CDR3 protein is one row after TCRdb ran MiXCR on the 5' RACE reads. The sample has 280,000 or so distinct CDR3 sequences; more than 15% are singletons. The specimen sequenced was PBMCs or a T cell subset sorted from them (not recorded which). The receptors here all came from a man aged 18 to 30 who had mild COVID-19 (a few samples of this study predate the infection). Cell type and time point are not known.

This clonotype was seen repeatedly, ten times or more. The chain couples TRBV4-2 to TRBJ1-2; D gene ambiguous. This CDR3 contains 14 residues. The germline V gene has CDR1 LGHNA and CDR2 YNFKEQ. V was shortened by 0 bases and J by 3 bases, with 8 bases between the two germline ends. The CDR3 coding sequence is TGTGCCAGCAGCCAAGATCGCGGGGACTATGGCTACACCTTC. This sequence encodes CASSQDRGDYGYTF.

This clonotype occurred a few times. The V gene is TRBV20-1, the J gene TRBJ2-7; a possible D gene is TRBD1 (5 bases). Germline assignment: CDR1 DFQATT and CDR2 SNEGSKA (reference sequence). The ends were cut back, 0 bases at V and 2 bases at J, with 14 bases in the middle. This CDR3 is built from 15 residues. The CDR3 loop reads CSARDPLGATYEQYF. CDR3 in DNA: TGCAGTGCTAGAGATCCCCTAGGGGCCACCTACGAGCAGTACTTC.

This chain uses TRBV28 with TRBJ1-1; 10 positions match TRBD1. After removal of 4 bases from V and 11 bases from J, the junction contained 19 bases not matched to a gene. CDR1 MDHEN and CDR2 SYDVKM come from the germline V gene. The CDR3 runs 17 residues. In nucleotides, the CDR3 is TGTGCCAGCAGTTCATCGACAGGGGGCGTAATAACCGGTATGGCTTTCTTT. It is translated as CASSSSTGGVITGMAFF.

The chain couples TRBV6-2 or TRBV6-3 to TRBJ1-2; D is unresolved. CDR3 size: 14 residues. Germline values: CDR1 MNHEY, CDR2 SVGEGT. V was clipped by 2 bases and J by 0 bases, with 7 bases between them. CDR3 coding DNA: TGTGCCAGCAGTTACGGTACAGCTAACTATGGCTACACCTTC. Protein product: CASSYGTANYGYTF.

This clonotype was counted only a few times. The V and J genes are TRBV9 and TRBJ1-1; possibly TRBD1 for D (5 bases). Germline V CDR1 and CDR2: SGDLS, YYNGEE. This CDR3 region has 13 residues. V lost 4 bases and J 10 bases, leaving 17 bases between the germline ends. The CDR3 is CASSYPGAPGAFF. DNA of the CDR3: TGTGCCAGCAGCTATCCCGGGGCCCCCGGAGCTTTCTTT.

CDR3 bases: TGTGCCAGCAGCCAAGAGGACAAAAACACTGAAGCTTTCTTT. Its translation is CASSQEDKNTEAFF. The chain links TRBV3-1 to TRBJ1-1; a weak D match, TRBD1 (5 bases). CDR1 and CDR2 from the germline V gene are LGHDT and YNNKEL (reference sequence). The V and J ends lost 0 bases and 2 bases respectively, with 7 bases between them. The length of the CDR3 is 14 residues. Full variable domain (remainder filled in from reference TRBV3-1 and TRBJ1-1): DTAVSQTPKYLVTQMGNDKSIKCEQNLGHDTMYWYKQDSKKFLKIMFSYNNKELIINETVPNRFSPKSPDKAHLNLHINSLELGDSAVYFCASSQEDKNTEAFFGQGTRLTVV.

The chain links TRBV20-1 to TRBJ2-5; D unclear. V shed 1 base and J shed 3 bases, with 9 bases lying between them. The CDR3 sequence is 13 residues long. Germline assignment: CDR1 DFQATT and CDR2 SNEGSKA (reference sequence). The CDR3 sequence: CSARVTVKETQYF. The CDR3 DNA reads as TGCAGTGCTAGAGTGACGGTCAAAGAGACCCAGTACTTC.

The V call is TRBV6-1, the J call TRBJ2-2, with 8 nucleotides matching TRBD1. The CDR3 consists of 13 residues. CDR1 is MNHNS and CDR2 is SASEGT in the germline V gene. The J segment lost 13 bases and the V segment lost 7 bases, leaving 11 bases of the junction unmatched. DNA for the CDR3: TGTGCCAGCATCGTTCGGAGCAGGGGGCCGCTGTTTTTT. Its translation: CASIVRSRGPLFF.